These 28 T cell receptor beta chains were sequenced from one sample in a study of blood T cell repertoires in COVID-19. The table came from immunoSEQ multiplex PCR; TCRdb's copy has only in-frame clones and leaves some out. Seen here are 60,000 to 90,000 clones, around 85% observed once, and the top ten hold around 5.1%. The sample was peripheral blood. The source is a woman aged 80 or over with active or convalescent COVID-19.

The chain carries TRBV3-1 (or the pseudogene TRBV3-2) and TRBJ2-1; 8 nucleotides match TRBD2. V shed 1 base, J shed 9 bases, and the junction held 11 bases outside the gene matches. CDR3 length equals 16 residues. Germline V lookup: CDR1 LGHDT, CDR2 YNNKEL (reference sequence). For the CDR3, the DNA is TGTGCCAGCAGCCAAGCCAGCGGGAGCGCCGACGGTGAGCAGTTCTTC. This encodes CASSQASGSADGEQFF.

The chain recombines TRBV5-4 with TRBJ2-3; 7 nucleotides line up with TRBD2. This CDR3 comprises 17 residues. Germline V CDR1 and CDR2: SGHNT, YYREEE (reference sequence). Trimming cost V 4 bases and J 0 bases; bases outside gene matches: 11. For the CDR3, the DNA is TGTGCCAGCAGCCCTCCCGCCGGGGGGACCAGCACAGATACGCAGTATTTT. Translating gives CASSPPAGGTSTDTQYF.

This chain joins TRBV28 and TRBJ2-7, with D perhaps matching TRBD1 (6 bases). V was clipped by 7 bases and J by 3 bases, with 13 bases between them. From germline, CDR1 is MDHEN and CDR2 SYDVKM. This CDR3 is built from 13 residues. CDR3 bases: TGTGCCAGCAACCTGGGGGCGCGCTACGAGCAGTACTTC. It translates to CASNLGARYEQYF.

The rearrangement joins TRBV13 to TRBJ1-6; tentative D call: TRBD1 (6 bases). Germline CDR1 and CDR2: PRHDT and FYEKMQ (reference sequence). V was shortened by 6 bases and J by 7 bases, with 16 bases between the two germline ends. The CDR3 runs to 15 residues. The CDR3 coding sequence is TGTGCCAGCAGGCCCTACCAGGGGCGAAATTCACCCCTCCACTTT. Translation: CASRPYQGRNSPLHF.

This chain links TRBV7-9 with TRBJ2-3; 8 bases fit TRBD1. V lost 5 bases, J lost 4 bases, and 5 bases stayed unmatched. The germline CDR1 and CDR2 sequences are SEHNR and FQNEAQ (reference sequence). This CDR3 contains 14 residues. CDR3 protein: CASSPDRGADTQYF. In DNA form, the CDR3 reads TGTGCCAGCAGCCCCGACAGGGGAGCAGATACGCAGTATTTT.

This rearrangement joins TRBV4-1 to TRBJ2-2; the match to TRBD2 covers 10 bases. The CDR3 runs to 16 residues. The junction had 5 bases not matched to a gene; V was cut back by 1 base and J by 6 bases. Germline assignment: CDR1 MGHRA and CDR2 YSYEKL. The CDR3 here is CASSQAAGGRPGELFF. CDR3 nucleotides: TGCGCCAGCAGCCAAGCAGCGGGGGGGCGACCCGGGGAGCTGTTTTTT.

The chain joins TRBV18 to TRBJ2-1; D not certain. V dropped 3 bases and J dropped 7 bases, with 4 bases sitting between them. Germline V gene lookup returns CDR1 KGHSH and CDR2 LQKENI. CDR3 length: 11 residues. CDR3 amino acids: CASSPENEQFF. The CDR3 nucleotides are TGTGCCAGCTCACCGGAGAATGAGCAGTTCTTC.

The chain employs TRBV7-9 and TRBJ2-1; 12 nucleotides align to TRBD2. Germline V gene sequence: CDR1 SEHNR, CDR2 FQNEAQ (reference sequence). This CDR3 has 16 amino acids. Losses at the gene ends were 4 bases for V and 3 bases for J; bases not matched to a gene: 4. CDR3 residues: CASSSGLAGHYNEQFF. The CDR3 DNA follows: TGTGCCAGCAGCTCGGGACTAGCGGGCCACTACAATGAGCAGTTCTTC.

A single count supports this clone. The rearrangement links TRBV7-8 to TRBJ1-6; 8 bases match TRBD1. J gave up 7 bases and V 1 base, and 9 bases lay outside the gene matches. The CDR3 runs to 17 residues. CDR1 is SGHVS, CDR2 FQNEAQ, per germline. CDR3 coding DNA: TGTGCCAGCAGCTTAGGGGGGCAGGGGGCAGGGAATTCACCCCTCCACTTT. Its protein product is CASSLGGQGAGNSPLHF.

The gene calls are TRBV6-5 and TRBJ2-5, with D possibly being TRBD1 (6 bases). Germline V CDR1 and CDR2: MNHEY, SVGAGI. V lost 6 bases and J 4 bases, leaving 18 bases between the germline ends. This CDR3 is built from 15 residues. CDR3 DNA: TGTGCCAGCAGCCAATCCCGCAGGGGCGGAGAGACCCAGTACTTC. It yields the protein CASSQSRRGGETQYF.

The DNA for the CDR3 is TGTGCCAGCAGTCCGCGGACAGGGGGCAATCAGCCCCAGCATTTT. As protein: CASSPRTGGNQPQHF. The V call is TRBV6-5, the J call TRBJ1-5; 9 bases are a match to TRBD1. Germline CDR1 is MNHEY and CDR2 is SVGAGI. Trimming cost V 5 bases and J 2 bases; bases outside gene matches: 4. The CDR3 is 15 residues long.

The V and J genes are TRBV7-9 and TRBJ2-1, with TRBD1 as a possible D gene (6 bases). V dropped 7 bases and J dropped 5 bases, with 15 bases sitting between them. In germline, CDR1 is SEHNR, CDR2 FQNEAQ (reference sequence). There are 14 residues in the CDR3. The CDR3 sequence: CASTTGLWNNEQFF. The CDR3 region has the DNA TGTGCCAGCACTACAGGGTTGTGGAACAATGAGCAGTTCTTC.

The V call is TRBV2, the J call TRBJ2-4; D ambiguous. This CDR3 has 15 amino acids. In germline, CDR1 is SNHLY, CDR2 FYNNEI. V was pared by 6 bases and J by 1 base, with 13 bases between. The CDR3 nucleotides are TGTGCCAGCAGGGAGCGATTTTTGGCCAAAAACATTCAGTACTTC. It translates to CASRERFLAKNIQYF.

V usage is TRBV18 and J usage is TRBJ2-7, with 9 nucleotides matching TRBD1. The CDR3 contains 14 residues. The germline V gene encodes CDR1 KGHSH and CDR2 LQKENI. V shed 3 bases and J 4 bases; nucleotides not matched to a gene: 4. CDR3 sequence reads: CASSPEGQGYEQYF. In DNA form, the CDR3 reads TGTGCCAGCTCACCCGAGGGACAGGGATACGAGCAGTACTTC.

The chain is built from TRBV6-6 and TRBJ1-1; tentative D call: TRBD1 (6 bases). CDR1 and CDR2 (germline): MNHNY, SVGAGI (reference sequence). V dropped 5 bases and J dropped 11 bases, with 12 bases sitting between them. The CDR3 has 11 amino acids. DNA of the CDR3: TGTGCCAGCAGTACCACAGGGTTGGCTTTCTTT. The encoded protein is CASSTTGLAFF.

The chain combines TRBV24-1 with TRBJ1-4; D unclear. The germline V gene has CDR1 KGHDR and CDR2 SFDVKD. V lost 3 bases and J lost 4, with 11 bases in between. The CDR3 runs to 15 residues. CDR3 amino acids: CATSDPRGVNEKLFF. CDR3 bases: TGTGCCACCAGTGATCCTCGCGGGGTTAATGAAAAACTGTTTTTT.

The rearrangement joins TRBV4-3 to TRBJ2-2; TRBD2 agrees at 7 bases. CDR1 LGHNA and CDR2 YSLEER come from the germline V gene. Germline trimming cut 3 bases from V and 5 bases from J; bases unmatched to any gene: 9. This CDR3 comprises 16 residues. The CDR3 DNA reads as TGCGCCAGCAGCCACGGAAGGCCGGGGGGAACCGGGGAGCTGTTTTTT. This gives the protein CASSHGRPGGTGELFF.

Concerning this clone itself: Other DNA sequences within the sample encode an identical CDR3. The CDR3 DNA reads as TGTGCCAGCAGCCCCCAACGCGGAATGAACACTGAAGCTTTCTTT. It codes for CASSPQRGMNTEAFF. V is TRBV28 and J is TRBJ1-1, with D unclear. The V gene lost 6 bases and the J gene lost 0 bases, with 14 bases spanning the gap. The CDR3 consists of 15 residues. Germline V lookup: CDR1 MDHEN, CDR2 SYDVKM.

The chain is built from TRBV7-8 and TRBJ2-7; 7 bases are shared with TRBD1. The J segment lost 0 bases and the V segment lost 4 bases, leaving 3 bases of the junction unmatched. This CDR3 has 14 amino acids. Germline V CDR1 and CDR2: SGHVS, FQNEAQ. This chain's CDR3 is CASSSGQSSYEQYF. The CDR3 DNA reads TGTGCCAGCAGCTCGGGACAGAGCTCCTACGAGCAGTACTTC.

The gene calls are TRBV7-9 and TRBJ1-1; 10 bases line up with TRBD1. This CDR3 is built from 15 residues. The ends lost 10 bases at V and 2 bases at J; junction bases unmatched: 10. Looked up from germline, CDR1 is SEHNR and CDR2 is FQNEAQ (reference sequence). CDR3: CANSGTGATNTEAFF. CDR3 DNA: TGTGCCAACTCCGGGACAGGGGCCACCAACACTGAAGCTTTCTTT.

The chain carries TRBV10-1 and TRBJ2-5; D is undetermined. Germline values: CDR1 WNHNN, CDR2 SYGVQD (reference sequence). This CDR3 comprises 14 residues. The V gene lost 0 bases and the J gene lost 2 bases, with 7 bases spanning the gap. The CDR3 is CASSESSAQETQYF. CDR3 in DNA: TGCGCCAGCAGTGAGTCAAGCGCACAAGAGACCCAGTACTTC.

The chain employs TRBV28 and TRBJ2-5; 7 nucleotides line up with TRBD2. Germline trimming cut 5 bases from V and 4 bases from J; bases unmatched to any gene: 10. The CDR3 runs 15 residues. Germline V gene data show CDR1 as MDHEN and CDR2 as SYDVKM. The CDR3 sequence is CASSPREDRRETQYF. CDR3 DNA: TGTGCCAGCAGTCCCCGGGAGGATAGGAGAGAGACCCAGTACTTC.

The J gene is TRBJ2-2, the V gene TRBV7-9; 10 nucleotides match TRBD2. The ends lost 5 bases at V and 5 bases at J; junction bases unmatched: 8. Germline V lookup: CDR1 SEHNR, CDR2 FQNEAQ (reference sequence). The CDR3 extends over 16 amino acids. Here the CDR3 reads CASSPSGRANTGELFF. The CDR3 DNA reads TGTGCCAGCAGCCCGAGCGGGAGGGCTAATACCGGGGAGCTGTTTTTT.

J is TRBJ2-7 and V is TRBV5-1; 12 bases match TRBD1. V was pared by 0 bases and J by 4 bases, with 5 bases of the junction left unmatched. Germline CDR1 and CDR2: SGHRS and YFSETQ. CDR3 length: 16 residues. CDR3 sequence: CASSLGGTGGVYEQYF. CDR3 bases: TGCGCCAGCAGCTTGGGAGGGACAGGGGGCGTATACGAGCAGTACTTC.

The chain is built from TRBV2 and TRBJ1-2; D perhaps matches TRBD1 (5 bases). V was cut by 6 bases and J by 8 bases, with 13 bases left in between. The CDR3 consists of 12 residues. Per the germline V gene, CDR1 is SNHLY and CDR2 is FYNNEI. The CDR3 DNA reads TGTGCCAGCAGAGGAGGGGAGGCCGGCTACACCTTC. It specifies CASRGGEAGYTF.

The chain links TRBV12-3 or TRBV12-4 to TRBJ2-7, with 7 bases that match TRBD2. The CDR3 sequence is 13 residues long. With V trimmed by 7 bases and J by 5 bases, 8 bases remained unmatched. CDR3 in DNA: TGTGCCAGCACCAGAGCGGGAAGACACGAGCAGTACTTC. It yields the protein CASTRAGRHEQYF.

The chain employs TRBV7-2 and TRBJ2-5; D perhaps matches TRBD1 (7 bases). The CDR3 covers 14 residues. Germline V gene sequence: CDR1 SGHTA, CDR2 FQGNSA. The V end lost 5 bases, the J end lost 7 bases, and 17 bases lay between the germline ends. For the CDR3, the DNA is TGTGCCAGCAGCCCTCAGGGGGGAATTGGGACCCAGTACTTC. Amino acid sequence: CASSPQGGIGTQYF.

V gene TRBV18 combines with J gene TRBJ1-1, with a tentative D call TRBD1 (6 bases). This CDR3 spans 15 amino acids. V dropped 2 bases and J dropped 5 bases, with 15 bases sitting between them. Germline CDR1 is KGHSH and CDR2 is LQKENI. The CDR3 sequence: CASSPYQGRWTEAFF. The CDR3 region has the DNA TGTGCCAGCTCACCATATCAGGGGCGGTGGACTGAAGCTTTCTTT.